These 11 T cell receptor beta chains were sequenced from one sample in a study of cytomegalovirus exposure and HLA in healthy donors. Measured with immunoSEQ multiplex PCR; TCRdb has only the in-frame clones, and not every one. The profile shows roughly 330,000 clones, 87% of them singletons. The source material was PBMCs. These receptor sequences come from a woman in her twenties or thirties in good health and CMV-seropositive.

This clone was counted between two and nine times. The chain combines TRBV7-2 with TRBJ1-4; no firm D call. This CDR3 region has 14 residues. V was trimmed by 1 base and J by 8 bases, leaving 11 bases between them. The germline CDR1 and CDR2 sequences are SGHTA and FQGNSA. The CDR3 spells CASSLGARGEKLFF. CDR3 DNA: TGTGCCAGCAGCTTAGGTGCCAGAGGCGAAAAACTGTTTTTT.

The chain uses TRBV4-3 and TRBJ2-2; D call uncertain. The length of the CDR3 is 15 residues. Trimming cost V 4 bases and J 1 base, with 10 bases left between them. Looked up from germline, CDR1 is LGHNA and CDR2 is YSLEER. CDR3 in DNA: TGCGCCAGCAGCCCGGCTTGGGAGAACACCGGGGAGCTGTTTTTT. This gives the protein CASSPAWENTGELFF.

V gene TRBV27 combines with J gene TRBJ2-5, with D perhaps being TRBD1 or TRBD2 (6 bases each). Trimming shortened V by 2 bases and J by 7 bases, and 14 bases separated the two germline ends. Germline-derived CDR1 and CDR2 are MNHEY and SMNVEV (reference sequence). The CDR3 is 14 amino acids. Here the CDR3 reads CASSLGGLGGTQYF. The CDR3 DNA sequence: TGTGCCAGCAGTTTAGGGGGGCTGGGTGGGACCCAGTACTTC.

The CDR3 region has the DNA TGTGCCAGCAGTTTATTGGGCGCGACTAATGAAAAACTGTTTTTT. Translated, it gives CASSLLGATNEKLFF. The rearrangement links TRBV28 to TRBJ1-4; no clear D gene. The CDR3 length is 15 residues. The V end was cut by 1 base, the J end by 2 bases, with 8 bases between. Germline CDR1 reads MDHEN; CDR2 reads SYDVKM. Drawing the rest from reference TRBV28 and TRBJ1-4, the complete variable domain is DVKVTQSSRYLVKRTGEKVFLECVQDMDHENMFWYRQDPGLGLRLIYFSYDVKMKEKGDIPEGYSVSREKKERFSLILESASTNQTSMYLCASSLLGATNEKLFFGSGTQLSVL.

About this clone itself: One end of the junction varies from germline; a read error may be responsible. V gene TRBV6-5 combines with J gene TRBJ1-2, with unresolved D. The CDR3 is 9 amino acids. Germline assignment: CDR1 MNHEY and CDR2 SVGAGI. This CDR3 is CASSDGDIF. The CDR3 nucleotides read TGTGCCAGCAGTGACGGGGATATCTTC.

This CDR3 reads CASSRGSMGYNEQFF. The CDR3 DNA is TGTGCCAGCAGTCGCGGGAGCATGGGGTACAATGAGCAGTTCTTC. J is TRBJ2-1 and V is TRBV6-6; 7 bases line up with TRBD2. This CDR3 is built from 15 residues. Germline CDR1 is MNHNY and CDR2 is SVGAGI (reference sequence). V shed 5 bases, J shed 4 bases, and the junction held 8 bases outside the gene matches.

DNA for the CDR3: TGTGCCAGCAGTCCCACAGGGAACGAGCAGTACTTC. Protein product: CASSPTGNEQYF. This rearrangement joins TRBV6-1 to TRBJ2-7; TRBD1 might be the D (6 bases). This CDR3 contains 12 residues. Trimming took 5 bases from V and 5 from J, leaving 10 bases between them. The germline V gene has CDR1 MNHNS and CDR2 SASEGT.

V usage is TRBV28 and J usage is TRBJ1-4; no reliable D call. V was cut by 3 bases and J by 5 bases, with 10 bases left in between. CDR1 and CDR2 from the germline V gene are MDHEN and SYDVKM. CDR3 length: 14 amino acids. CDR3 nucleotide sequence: TGTGCCAGCAGTTTCTGGGAGACCAATGAAAAACTGTTTTTT. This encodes CASSFWETNEKLFF. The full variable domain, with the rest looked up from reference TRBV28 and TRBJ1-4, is DVKVTQSSRYLVKRTGEKVFLECVQDMDHENMFWYRQDPGLGLRLIYFSYDVKMKEKGDIPEGYSVSREKKERFSLILESASTNQTSMYLCASSFWETNEKLFFGSGTQLSVL.

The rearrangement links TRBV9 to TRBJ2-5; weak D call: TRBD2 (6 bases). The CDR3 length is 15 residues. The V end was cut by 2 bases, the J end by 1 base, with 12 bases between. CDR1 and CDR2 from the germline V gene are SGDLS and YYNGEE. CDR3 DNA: TGTGCCAGCAGCGTCATGGGAGGACTCCAAGAGACCCAGTACTTC. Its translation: CASSVMGGLQETQYF.

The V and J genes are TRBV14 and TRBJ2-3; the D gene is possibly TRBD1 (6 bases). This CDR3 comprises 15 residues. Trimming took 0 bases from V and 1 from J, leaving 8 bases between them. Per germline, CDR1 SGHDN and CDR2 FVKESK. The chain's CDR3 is CASSQDSGGTDTQYF. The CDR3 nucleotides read TGTGCCAGCAGCCAAGACTCAGGGGGCACAGATACGCAGTATTTT. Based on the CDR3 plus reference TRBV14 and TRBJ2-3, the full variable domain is EAGVTQFPSHSVIEKGQTVTLRCDPISGHDNLYWYRRVMGKEIKFLLHFVKESKQDESGMPNNRFLAERTGGTYSTLKVQPAELEDSGVYFCASSQDSGGTDTQYFGPGTRLTVL.

CDR3 sequence: CASSLILLAGAYEQYF. For the CDR3, the DNA is TGTGCCAGCAGCTTAATACTCCTAGCGGGAGCCTACGAGCAGTACTTC. This chain joins TRBV7-2 and TRBJ2-7; 10 nucleotides match TRBD2. Germline trimming cut 2 bases from V and 2 bases from J; bases unmatched to any gene: 6. CDR3 length: 16 amino acids. In germline, CDR1 is SGHTA, CDR2 FQGNSA. Full variable domain (outside the CDR3, taken from reference TRBV7-2 and TRBJ2-7): GAGVSQSPSNKVTEKGKDVELRCDPISGHTALYWYRQSLGQGLEFLIYFQGNSAPDKSGLPSDRFSAERTGGSVSTLTIQRTQQEDSAVYLCASSLILLAGAYEQYFGPGTRLTVT.